Following are 25 T cell receptor beta chains from one sample sequenced in a study of blood T cell repertoires in COVID-19. TCRdb keeps only in-frame clones here, not all; method: immunoSEQ multiplex PCR. The repertoire holds 97,000 or so clones, with approximately 85% as singletons. Sequencing used peripheral blood. The receptors derive from a middle-aged man with active or convalescent COVID-19.

The V call is TRBV5-1, the J call TRBJ2-5; D may be TRBD2 (5 bases). CDR3 length: 16 amino acids. Germline CDR1 is SGHRS and CDR2 is YFSETQ. V gave up 4 bases and J gave up 1 base, with 17 bases separating them. CDR3 in DNA: TGCGCCAGCAGCCCCGGAGGAATGGGCCGCCAAGAGACCCAGTACTTC. It yields the protein CASSPGGMGRQETQYF.

The CDR3, as DNA: TGTGCCACCAGAACCGGGACAGGGGTTTACGAGCAGTACTTC. Translating it yields CATRTGTGVYEQYF. The V and J genes are TRBV6-5 and TRBJ2-7; 10 bases fit TRBD1. The junction had 10 bases not matched to a gene; V was cut back by 10 bases and J by 4 bases. CDR1 MNHEY and CDR2 SVGAGI come from the germline V gene. The CDR3 totals 14 residues.

This clone was seen once. The chain links TRBV4-1 to TRBJ2-2; D gene uncertain. The CDR3 runs to 14 residues. Germline V CDR1 and CDR2: MGHRA, YSYEKL. The germline V and J ends were trimmed by 0 bases and 1 base, with 3 bases remaining between them. DNA of the CDR3: TGCGCCAGCAGCCAAGACAGGAACACCGGGGAGCTGTTTTTT. This codes for CASSQDRNTGELFF.

The chain has TRBV7-3 and TRBJ1-1, with D possibly matching TRBD1 (5 bases). Looked up from germline, CDR1 is SGHTA and CDR2 is FQGTGA. The CDR3 is 14 residues long. V lost 0 bases and J 1 base, leaving 6 bases between the germline ends. The CDR3 region is CASSLTRANTEAFF. In DNA, the CDR3 is TGTGCCAGCAGCTTAACCAGGGCGAACACTGAAGCTTTCTTT.

The chain links TRBV6-5 to TRBJ1-1; possible D gene TRBD1, 6 bases. V was trimmed by 6 bases and J by 1 base, leaving 9 bases between them. The CDR3 runs 13 residues. In germline, CDR1 is MNHEY, CDR2 SVGAGI. CDR3 loop: CASRRRGNTEAFF. In DNA, the CDR3 is TGTGCCAGCAGGCGCAGGGGGAACACTGAAGCTTTCTTT.

The V call is TRBV23-1, the J call TRBJ2-7; TRBD2 agrees at 12 bases. TRBV23-1 is an ORF; its function is uncertain. The CDR3 consists of 19 residues. With V trimmed by 3 bases and J by 0 bases, 12 bases remained unmatched. CDR3 in amino acids: CASSQESLLAGGDSYEQYF. Here the CDR3 DNA reads TGCGCCAGCAGTCAGGAAAGCTTACTAGCGGGGGGCGACTCCTACGAGCAGTACTTC.

The genes are TRBV5-1 and TRBJ1-2; TRBD1 might be the D (5 bases). Germline CDR1 reads SGHRS; CDR2 reads YFSETQ. The CDR3 runs to 15 residues. Trimming pared 0 bases from V and 8 bases from J, leaving 17 bases between. CDR3: CASSLVPGTEGGYTF. The CDR3 DNA sequence: TGCGCCAGCAGCTTGGTTCCGGGGACGGAGGGCGGCTACACCTTC.

The genes are TRBV7-2 and TRBJ2-2, with a tentative D call TRBD2 (6 bases). Trimming took 5 bases from V and 1 from J, leaving 17 bases between them. CDR3 length: 17 amino acids. The germline V gene has CDR1 SGHTA and CDR2 FQGNSA. The CDR3 coding sequence is TGTGCCAGCAGCCCCAACTTAGCGGTCCTGAACACCGGGGAGCTGTTTTTT. Its protein product is CASSPNLAVLNTGELFF.

This clone was observed a few times. This chain joins TRBV4-3 and TRBJ2-1; 10 bases are shared with TRBD2. This CDR3 is 16 amino acids long. Trimming removed 4 bases from V and 4 bases from J; junction bases left unmatched: 7. CDR1 LGHNA and CDR2 YSLEER come from the germline V gene. In DNA form, the CDR3 reads TGCGCCAGCAGCCTAGAAGCGGGGGGGAGATACAATGAGCAGTTCTTC. This encodes CASSLEAGGRYNEQFF.

The chain combines TRBV3-1 (or the pseudogene TRBV3-2) with TRBJ2-1; 11 bases line up with TRBD2. CDR1 LGHDT and CDR2 YNNKEL come from the germline V gene (reference sequence). The CDR3 is 17 amino acids. V was clipped by 5 bases and J by 5 bases; unmatched bases: 11. The CDR3 loop reads CASSRWASGGTNNEQFF. CDR3 nucleotide sequence: TGTGCCAGCAGCAGGTGGGCTAGCGGGGGGACAAACAATGAGCAGTTCTTC.

This chain uses TRBV3-1 (or the pseudogene TRBV3-2) with TRBJ1-2; 7 nucleotides align to TRBD1. The V gene end was trimmed by 6 bases and the J gene end by 3 bases; junction bases not matched to a gene: 10. This CDR3 region has 15 residues. Germline V gene data show CDR1 as LGHDT and CDR2 as YNNKEL (reference sequence). The CDR3: CASSYRQGRDYGYTF. CDR3 nucleotide sequence: TGTGCCAGCAGTTACCGACAGGGTAGGGACTATGGCTACACCTTC.

This chain uses TRBV4-1 with TRBJ1-6, with 11 bases lining up with TRBD1. J was trimmed by 10 bases and V by 0 bases; bases with no gene match: 2. The CDR3 sequence is 15 residues long. CDR1 MGHRA and CDR2 YSYEKL come from the germline V gene. The CDR3 DNA follows: TGCGCCAGCAGCCAAGAGGGGACAGGGGGATCACCCCTCCACTTT. Translation: CASSQEGTGGSPLHF.

There are a few counts of this clone. The DNA for the CDR3 is TGTGCCTACAGCACCGGGGAGCTGTTTTTT. It is translated as CAYSTGELFF. This chain links TRBV30 with TRBJ2-2; D not resolved. V shed 7 bases and J shed 4 bases, with 4 bases lying between them. Germline CDR1 and CDR2: GTSNPN and SVGIG (reference sequence). This CDR3 has 10 amino acids.

The chain uses TRBV5-1 and TRBJ2-7, with D tentatively TRBD2 (6 bases). The CDR3 consists of 12 residues. Trimming removed 4 bases at V and 4 bases at J, with 9 bases between. Germline V gene lookup returns CDR1 SGHRS and CDR2 YFSETQ. In nucleotides, the CDR3 is TGCGCCAGCAGCCTAGGACTATACGAGCAGTACTTC. Translated: CASSLGLYEQYF.

This rearrangement joins TRBV30 to TRBJ2-5; D might be TRBD1 (6 bases). Looked up from germline, CDR1 is GTSNPN and CDR2 is SVGIG (reference sequence). This CDR3 is 13 amino acids long. Trimming removed 6 bases at V and 2 bases at J, with 13 bases between. In nucleotides, the CDR3 is TGTGCCTGTGATACTGGACAGCAAGAGACCCAGTACTTC. Translated, it gives CACDTGQQETQYF.

This chain joins TRBV3-1 (or the pseudogene TRBV3-2) and TRBJ1-1; D is perhaps TRBD1 (6 bases). The length of the CDR3 is 15 residues. The germline gives CDR1 LGHDT, CDR2 YNNKEL (reference sequence). Deletions cut 4 bases from V and 4 bases from J, with 16 bases between. The CDR3 spells CASSPRQWGLTEAFF. The CDR3 nucleotides are TGTGCCAGCAGCCCCAGACAGTGGGGGCTCACTGAAGCTTTCTTT.

In this sample, this clone turned up many times. The V and J genes are TRBV10-1 and TRBJ1-4, with a possible D match to TRBD1 (6 bases). The CDR3 length is 14 residues. CDR1 is WNHNN and CDR2 is SYGVQD in the germline V gene (reference sequence). Deletions cut 7 bases from V and 8 bases from J, with 17 bases between. The CDR3 nucleotides are TGCGCCAGCATTCCCCGGGGACATCGGGAAAAACTGTTTTTT. It yields the protein CASIPRGHREKLFF.

V and J are TRBV5-1 and TRBJ2-5, with D maybe TRBD1 (5 bases). Trimming took 3 bases from V and 2 from J, leaving 11 bases between them. The CDR3 totals 14 residues. From germline, CDR1 is SGHRS and CDR2 YFSETQ. The CDR3 nucleotides are TGCGCCAGCAGCTCAGTAGGGGCACAAGAGACCCAGTACTTC. Protein: CASSSVGAQETQYF.

The count of this clone is one. CDR3 nucleotides: TGTGCCAGCAGCTTTTCCAGCCAAGAGACCCAGTACTTC. It yields the protein CASSFSSQETQYF. The chain uses TRBV7-3 and TRBJ2-5; D not resolved. Trimming left V 3 bases short and J 1 base short, with 6 bases between. Per germline, CDR1 SGHTA and CDR2 FQGTGA. The CDR3 runs 13 residues. Full variable domain (rest looked up from reference TRBV7-3 and TRBJ2-5): GAGVSQTPSNKVTEKGKYVELRCDPISGHTALYWYRQSLGQGPEFLIYFQGTGAADDSGLPNDRFFAVRPEGSVSTLKIQRTERGDSAVYLCASSFSSQETQYFGPGTRLLVL.

This sequence joins TRBV2 and TRBJ2-3; weak D call: TRBD2 (5 bases). The CDR3 loop spans 12 amino acids. The ends were cut back, 2 bases at V and 10 bases at J, with 10 bases in the middle. Germline loops: CDR1 SNHLY, CDR2 FYNNEI. The CDR3 DNA reads TGTGCCAGCAGTGAACGGGAAGGGCCGCAGTATTTT. Encoded protein: CASSEREGPQYF.

The chain uses TRBV11-1 and TRBJ2-5; D perhaps matches TRBD2 (7 bases). In germline, CDR1 is SGHAT, CDR2 FQDESV (reference sequence). The length of the CDR3 is 15 residues. V gave up 2 bases and J gave up 1 base, with 11 bases separating them. CDR3 in amino acids: CASSLRGGPQETQYF. The CDR3 DNA follows: TGTGCCAGCAGCTTACGCGGGGGCCCCCAAGAGACCCAGTACTTC.

This clone appeared a single time. The chain uses TRBV6-6 and TRBJ2-7, with TRBD1 as a possible D gene (6 bases). The CDR3 covers 14 residues. Germline-derived CDR1 and CDR2 are MNHNY and SVGAGI (reference sequence). V dropped 0 bases and J dropped 2 bases, with 8 bases sitting between them. The CDR3 bases are TGTGCCAGCAGTTACTCCTGGGGGCCCTACGAGCAGTACTTC. This gives the protein CASSYSWGPYEQYF.

The chain joins TRBV9 to TRBJ2-2; D unclear. This CDR3 spans 12 amino acids. Germline-derived CDR1 and CDR2 are SGDLS and YYNGEE. V was clipped by 0 bases and J by 5 bases, with 2 bases between them. The CDR3 is CASSVATGELFF. For the CDR3, the DNA is TGTGCCAGCAGCGTAGCTACCGGGGAGCTGTTTTTT.

This clone came up many times. The rearrangement joins TRBV19 to TRBJ1-3; TRBD1 matches at 7 bases. The germline CDR1 and CDR2 sequences are LNHDA and SQIVND (reference sequence). The CDR3 spans 14 residues. V gave up 4 bases and J gave up 3 bases; unmatched junction bases: 3. CDR3 sequence reads: CASSTGGRGNTIYF. For the CDR3, the DNA is TGTGCCAGTAGTACAGGGGGTCGTGGAAACACCATATATTTT.

The chain employs TRBV27 and TRBJ2-2; no firm D call. The CDR3 covers 13 residues. Germline V lookup: CDR1 MNHEY, CDR2 SMNVEV (reference sequence). Between the trimmed V and J ends, which lost 4 bases and 8 bases, there was a span of 11 bases. This CDR3 reads CASSSYRVGELFF. The CDR3 nucleotides read TGTGCCAGCAGTTCTTACCGCGTGGGGGAGCTGTTTTTT.